This paragraph reports one T cell receptor (beta chain). Authors' processing steps: Researchers report that nucleated cell counts were estimated from reference gene primer amplification. TCRdb's table, derived via immunoSEQ multiplex PCR, lists solely in-frame clones and lacks some. That table furnishes V, J and clone size, whereas the DNA furnished D and trimming. Of 150,000 to 200,000 clones in the sample, 65% to 85% were seen once. The data originate from a study of blood T cell repertoires in COVID-19. Study background: Whether acute or convalescent, the COVID-19 samples came from the United States, Italy and Spain.

The participants were between roughly 18 and 100 years old and came from some 23 US areas. During the 2 weeks before they entered the study, exposed participants had met someone with a PCR-confirmed or clinician-diagnosed COVID-19 case. CDR1 LNHDA and CDR2 SQIVND come from the germline V gene (reference sequence). There are 16 residues in the CDR3. The V gene end was trimmed by 5 bases and the J gene end by 2 bases; junction bases not matched to a gene: 7. The sample was PBMCs or T cells enriched from blood (not recorded which). This receptor was taken from a woman aged 25 to 39 who had been exposed to COVID-19. This chain connects TRBV19 to TRBJ2-3; 10 bases line up with TRBD2. DNA of the CDR3: TGTGCCAGTAGTGGACTAGCGGCCAAGATCACAGATACGCAGTATTTT. The encoded protein is CASSGLAAKITDTQYF. Full variable domain (rest looked up from reference TRBV19 and TRBJ2-3): DGGITQSPKYLFRKEGQNVTLSCEQNLNHDAMYWYRQDPGQGLRLIYYSQIVNDFQKGDIAEGYSVSREKKESFPLTVTSAQKNPTAFYLCASSGLAAKITDTQYFGPGTRLTVL.